The 6 T cell receptor beta chains below all came from one sample that was sequenced in a study of a mutant IDH1 vaccine in newly diagnosed glioma. Their recognized antigens are unknown. Stated time point: week 11, during vaccination. With topical imiquimod, each dose of the vaccine consisted of 300 ug of mutant IDH1 20-mer peptide. Only in-frame clones appear in the TCRdb table, and some are missing; sequencing was by immunoSEQ multiplex PCR. The sample has about 40,000 clones; 65% to 85% are singletons. The sample here was PBMCs, taken from a glioma patient whose treatment included an IDH1 peptide vaccine. All receptors come from a man aged 40-50 years with glioma.

On this clone itself: One end of the junction varies from germline; a read error may be responsible. The CDR3 sequence: CATSPLAGTSGTGGEQYF. In nucleotides, the CDR3 is TGTGCCACCAGCCCATTAGCCGGGACTAGCGGGACCGGGGGAGAGCAGTACTTC. J is TRBJ2-5 and V is TRBV7-9; 13 positions agree with TRBD2. Germline loops: CDR1 SEHNR, CDR2 FQNEAQ (reference sequence). The CDR3 length is 18 residues.

This clone was seen just once. This sequence joins TRBV6-6 and TRBJ1-5; the D is unclear. Germline V gives CDR1 MNHNY, CDR2 SVGAGI (reference sequence). CDR3 length equals 14 residues. The V and J ends lost 1 base and 3 bases respectively, with 7 bases between them. CDR3 protein: CASSYYSDNQPQHF. In DNA form, the CDR3 reads TGTGCCAGCAGTTACTATAGTGACAATCAGCCCCAGCATTTT.

DNA for the CDR3: TGTGCCAGCAAGGACGGGTGGAATGAAAAACTGTTTTTT. This gives the protein CASKDGWNEKLFF. The rearrangement joins TRBV2 to TRBJ1-4; D is unclear. Germline V CDR1 and CDR2: SNHLY, FYNNEI. This CDR3 spans 13 amino acids. V was trimmed by 7 bases and J by 5 bases, leaving 11 bases between them.

The chain is built from TRBV7-2 and TRBJ1-2; 12 bases line up with TRBD1. V dropped 6 bases and J dropped 4; count of bases not matched to a gene: 6. In germline, CDR1 is SGHTA, CDR2 FQGNSA. CDR3 length: 15 amino acids. The CDR3: CASRGGQGAGYGYTF. The DNA of the CDR3 is TGTGCCAGCAGGGGGGGACAGGGGGCCGGCTATGGCTACACCTTC.

The chain has TRBV5-4 and TRBJ2-7, with 9 bases that match TRBD2. The junction had 5 bases not matched to a gene; V was cut back by 4 bases and J by 0 bases. CDR1 SGHNT and CDR2 YYREEE come from the germline V gene (reference sequence). The CDR3 runs 15 residues. CDR3 protein: CASSPGSGSSYEQYF. The CDR3 DNA follows: TGTGCCAGCAGCCCAGGTAGCGGGAGCTCCTACGAGCAGTACTTC.

In this sample, this clone turned up a few times. This chain connects TRBV29-1 to TRBJ2-2; D may be TRBD1 (6 bases). The germline CDR1 and CDR2 sequences are SQVTM and ANQGSEA. Trimming took off 5 bases at V and 4 bases at J, with 14 bases between the two ends. This CDR3 contains 14 residues. For the CDR3, the DNA is TGCAGCGTTAGCAGGGGTGAGGGCACCGGGGAGCTGTTTTTT. Translating gives CSVSRGEGTGELFF.